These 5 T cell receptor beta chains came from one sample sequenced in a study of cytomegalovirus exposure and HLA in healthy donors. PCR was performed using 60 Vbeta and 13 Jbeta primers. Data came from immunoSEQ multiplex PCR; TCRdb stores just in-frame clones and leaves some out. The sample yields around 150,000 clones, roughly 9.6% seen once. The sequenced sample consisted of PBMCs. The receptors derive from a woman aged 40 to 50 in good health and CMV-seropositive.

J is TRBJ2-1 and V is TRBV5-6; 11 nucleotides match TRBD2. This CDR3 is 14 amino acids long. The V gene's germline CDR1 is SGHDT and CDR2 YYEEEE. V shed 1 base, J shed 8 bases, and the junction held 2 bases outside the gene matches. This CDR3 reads CASSLTSGGDEQFF. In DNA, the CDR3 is TGTGCCAGCAGCTTGACTAGCGGGGGCGATGAGCAGTTCTTC. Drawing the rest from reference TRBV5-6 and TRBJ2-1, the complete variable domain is DAGVTQSPTHLIKTRGQQVTLRCSPKSGHDTVSWYQQALGQGPQFIFQYYEEEERQRGNFPDRFSGHQFPNYSSELNVNALLLGDSALYLCASSLTSGGDEQFFGPGTRLTVL.

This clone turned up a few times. Here the CDR3 reads CASSLAFRRRADTQYF. The CDR3 DNA is TGTGCCAGCAGCTTGGCTTTCCGACGGAGAGCAGATACGCAGTATTTT. V gene TRBV7-2 combines with J gene TRBJ2-3; D gene uncertain. There are 16 residues in the CDR3. V dropped 3 bases and J dropped 4 bases, with 17 bases sitting between them. Germline V gene data show CDR1 as SGHTA and CDR2 as FQGNSA.

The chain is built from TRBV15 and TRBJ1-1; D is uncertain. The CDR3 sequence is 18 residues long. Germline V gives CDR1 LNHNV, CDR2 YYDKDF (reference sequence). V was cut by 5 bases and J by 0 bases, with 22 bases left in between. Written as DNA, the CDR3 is TGTGCCACCAGCGTCCCAAGAGGCGGTAGATCTATGAACACTGAAGCTTTCTTT. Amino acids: CATSVPRGGRSMNTEAFF.

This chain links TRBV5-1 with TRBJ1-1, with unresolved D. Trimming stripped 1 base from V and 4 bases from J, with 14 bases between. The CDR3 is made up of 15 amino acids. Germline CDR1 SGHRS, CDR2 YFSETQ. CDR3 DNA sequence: TGCGCCAGCAGCTTGTGGGGAGGTGAGGGCACTGAAGCTTTCTTT. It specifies CASSLWGGEGTEAFF.

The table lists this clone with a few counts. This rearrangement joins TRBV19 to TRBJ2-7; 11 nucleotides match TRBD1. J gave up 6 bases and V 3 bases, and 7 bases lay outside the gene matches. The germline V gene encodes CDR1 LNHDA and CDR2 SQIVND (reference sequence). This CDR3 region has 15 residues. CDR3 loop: CASSMSGTGGFEQYF. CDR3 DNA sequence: TGTGCCAGTAGTATGTCCGGGACAGGGGGGTTCGAGCAGTACTTC.